This T cell receptor beta chain was recovered during a study of response to subunit inactivated influenza vaccine (dated by TCRdb to about 2018). Turning to the overall study: The study used deep quantitative T cell receptor repertoire profiling to track responses to a trivalent subunit inactivated influenza vaccine.

The germline V gene (reference sequence) yields DFQATT for CDR1 and SNEGSKA for CDR2. The CDR3, from cysteine to phenylalanine, totals 14 residues. Only the CDR3 region is kept as DNA, spanning 42 bases read in frame from base 1. The junction shows trimming of 1 base on V and 7 bases on J, plus 11 bases between the germline ends. Details on this clonotype: No cognate antigen has been identified for it. Base qualities are not at hand, and no much larger clone is one base apart.

The library was prepared using RT-PCR. The sample was run on an Illumina HiSeq 2500. TCRdb passed the public sequencing reads through fastp at Q25 and MiXCR, retaining productive beta sequences. Rows matching on CDR3 protein sequence are summarized as one entry with the most common DNA and genes. This sample comprises fewer than 750,000 distinct CDR3 sequences, approximately 14% of them detected only once. Clones ranked in the top ten supply around 10% of the sample. The paper as a whole reports these results and caveats: The authors proposed that each seasonal influenza vaccination may bring in only a limited number of new T cells.

This receptor was taken from a man aged 50 to 60 who received an inactivated influenza vaccine. Donor details come from another sample of the same person, matched by shared clones. The chain employs TRBV20-1 and TRBJ1-6; a tentative D call is TRBD1 (6 bases match). Sample: PBMCs from blood, taken roughly 13 days after vaccination. The nucleotide sequence is TGCAGTGCTAGAGCCCGAGGGGGAAATTCACCCCTCCACTTT. It is translated as CSARARGGNSPLHF.